A selection of T cell receptor beta chains follows, all from one sample in a study of shared clonotypes between healthy human individuals. Clones were sequenced by immunoSEQ multiplex PCR, and TCRdb holds only the in-frame ones, with some missing. Of some 2,500,000 clones in the sample, 93% were seen once. The source material was naive CD4+ T cells from PBMCs. Receptors originate from a man aged 18 to 30 in good health. Some clones in this sample may be carry-over from other donors' samples. Each CDR3 is given with its conserved first and last residue. The order of the fields is V gene, D gene, J gene, CDR3 protein, CDR3 DNA. D genes are given only for firm matches.

>TRBV9|TRBD1|TRBJ1-1
CASSPIYGTGTLEAFF
TGTGCCAGCAGCCCCATTTACGGGACAGGGACCCTTGAAGCTTTCTTT
>TRBV9|TRBD1|TRBJ2-1
CASSDNRGHGSYNEQFF
TGTGCCAGCAGCGACAACAGGGGGCATGGCTCCTACAATGAGCAGTTCTTC
>TRBV30|TRBD2|TRBJ2-7
CAWSVIRTSGRWYEQYF
TGTGCCTGGAGTGTAATACGGACTAGCGGGAGGTGGTACGAGCAGTACTTC
>TRBV18|NA|TRBJ2-7
CASSPTAPGYEQYF
TGTGCCAGCTCACCTACAGCCCCAGGTTACGAGCAGTACTTC
>TRBV5-1|NA|TRBJ2-7
CASSLEMGFNEQYF
TGCGCCAGCAGCTTGGAGATGGGTTTCAACGAGCAGTACTTC
>TRBV7-2|NA|TRBJ1-2
CASSFGLDYGYTF
TGTGCCAGCAGCTTTGGGTTGGACTATGGCTACACCTTC
>TRBV19|NA|TRBJ2-7
CATRDARQPTYEQYF
TGTGCCACCCGAGACGCGAGACAGCCGACCTACGAGCAGTACTTC
>TRBV19|NA|TRBJ2-7
CASSIVGSYEQYF
TGTGCCAGTAGTATAGTGGGATCCTACGAGCAGTACTTC
>TRBV9|TRBD1|TRBJ1-2
CASSVEGDRITF
TGTGCCAGCAGCGTAGAGGGGGACAGGATAACCTTC
>TRBV6-1|NA|TRBJ2-3
CASSVYQRQHNTQYF
TGTGCCAGCAGTGTTTATCAGCGGCAGCACAATACGCAGTATTTT
>TRBV11-2|TRBD2|TRBJ2-3
CASSLGPAGVTDTQYF
TGTGCCAGCAGCTTAGGACCAGCGGGAGTGACAGATACGCAGTATTTT
>TRBV27|TRBD1|TRBJ2-2
CASSFRQGTGELFF
TGTGCCAGCAGTTTCCGACAGGGCACCGGGGAGCTGTTTTTT
>TRBV20-1|NA|TRBJ1-4
CSARVTRGLFF
TGCAGTGCTAGAGTAACCCGGGGGTTGTTTTTT